This TCR beta chain originates from a study of blood T cells in healthy people across ages. Study-wide results and caveats: Diversity estimates from one million T cells were considered underestimates.

The junction had 14 bases not matched to a gene; V was cut back by 4 bases and J by 11 bases. The CDR3 extends over 15 amino acids. Germline V gene data show CDR1 as MNHEY and CDR2 as SVGEGT. This clonotype occurred once. Its antigen is unidentified. A sample-barcoded 5' primer and a J-beta primer mix were used in a second PCR of roughly 7 to 11 cycles. TCRdb passed the 5' RACE reads through MiXCR, listing each CDR3 protein once. This table holds a few hundred thousand distinct CDR3 sequences, roughly half found once. The chain recombines TRBV6-2 or TRBV6-3 with TRBJ2-5; 9 bases line up with TRBD2. The material sequenced was blood. This clonotype originated in a man aged 55 to 70 in good health. Written as DNA, the CDR3 is TGTGCCAGCAGTTGGAGAGCGGGAGGCGACAATGAGCAGTACTTC. Translated, it gives CASSWRAGGDNEQYF.